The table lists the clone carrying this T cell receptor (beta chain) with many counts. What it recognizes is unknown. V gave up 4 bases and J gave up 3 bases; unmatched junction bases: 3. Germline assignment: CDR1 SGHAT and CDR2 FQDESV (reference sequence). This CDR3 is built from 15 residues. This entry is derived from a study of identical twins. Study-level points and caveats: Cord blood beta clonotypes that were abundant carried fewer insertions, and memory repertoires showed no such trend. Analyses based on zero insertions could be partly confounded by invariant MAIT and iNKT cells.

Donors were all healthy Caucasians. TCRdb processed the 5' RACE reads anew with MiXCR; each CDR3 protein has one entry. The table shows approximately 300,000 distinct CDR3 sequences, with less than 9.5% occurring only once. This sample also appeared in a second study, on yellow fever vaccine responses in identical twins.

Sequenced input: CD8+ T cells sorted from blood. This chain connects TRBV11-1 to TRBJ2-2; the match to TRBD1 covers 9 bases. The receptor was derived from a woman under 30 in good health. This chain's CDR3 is CASSSGTGYTGELFF. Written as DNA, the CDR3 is TGTGCCAGCAGCTCCGGGACAGGGTACACCGGGGAGCTGTTTTTT.